A selection of T cell receptor beta chains follows, all from one sample in a study of preoperative IRX-2 immunotherapy in early breast cancer. Only in-frame clones appear in the TCRdb table, and some are missing; sequencing was by immunoSEQ multiplex PCR. The sample holds roughly 42,000 clones, approximately 77% seen once. This specimen consisted of tumor tissue, obtained after IRX-2 immunotherapy. These receptors were taken from a human donor with breast cancer. Each CDR3 is given with its conserved first and last residue. D genes are given only for firm matches. The size of a clone is reported for some rows only, either as once, few or many, or as a class for expanded clones.

v_gene	j_gene	abundance	d_gene	len	CDR3aa	CDR3nt
TRBV18	TRBJ2-6	NA	NA	18	CASSPQAGSPSGANVLTF	TGTGCCAGCTCACCACAGGCAGGGTCCCCCTCTGGGGCCAACGTCCTGACTTTC
TRBV6-8	TRBJ1-1	NA	TRBD1	15	CASSYRRGRDTEAFF	TGTGCCAGCAGTTACCGCAGGGGGCGGGATACTGAAGCTTTCTTT
TRBV6-8	TRBJ2-7	once	NA	15	CASSGEGGVFYEQYF	TGTGCCAGCAGTGGGGAAGGAGGGGTCTTTTACGAGCAGTACTTC
TRBV11-3	TRBJ2-3	few	TRBD1	16	CASSRPRGRGADTQYF	TGTGCCAGCAGCCGTCCGAGGGGGCGCGGAGCAGATACGCAGTATTTT
TRBV19	TRBJ1-2	NA	NA	14	CASSIGHLNYGYTF	TGTGCCAGTAGTATCGGACACTTAAACTATGGCTACACCTTC
TRBV5-1	TRBJ2-1	NA	TRBD1	15	CASSLLTGSNDEQFF	TGCGCCAGCAGCTTATTGACAGGGAGTAACGATGAGCAGTTCTTC
TRBV19	TRBJ2-7	NA	NA	14	CASSKGVPSYEQYF	TGTGCCAGTAGTAAGGGGGTGCCCTCCTACGAGCAGTACTTC
TRBV11-3	TRBJ2-4	once	TRBD2	15	CASSFVAGGLNIQYF	TGTGCCAGCAGCTTTGTAGCGGGAGGGTTAAACATTCAGTACTTC
TRBV5-1	TRBJ1-2	NA	NA	14	CASSLRTENYGYTF	TGCGCCAGCAGCCTGCGGACAGAGAACTATGGCTACACCTTC
TRBV7-1	TRBJ2-1	NA	NA	15	CASSSRGDPYNEQFF	TGTGCCAGCAGCTCCCGCGGGGACCCCTACAATGAGCAGTTCTTC
TRBV18	TRBJ1-2	NA	NA	13	CASSPTEEVGYTF	TGTGCCAGCTCACCCACTGAGGAAGTTGGCTACACCTTC
TRBV5-1	TRBJ1-5	NA	TRBD1	15	CASSLAGQVNQPQHF	TGCGCCAGCAGCTTGGCCGGACAGGTGAATCAGCCCCAGCATTTT
TRBV6-1	TRBJ1-5	once	TRBD1	18	CASSEAGTAMPSNQPQHF	TGTGCCAGCAGTGAAGCGGGGACAGCCATGCCCTCCAATCAGCCCCAGCATTTT
TRBV6-8	TRBJ1-3	NA	TRBD1	15	CASRHTGDGGNTIYF	TGTGCCAGCAGGCATACAGGGGACGGAGGAAACACCATATATTTT
TRBV29-1	TRBJ2-1	NA	NA	14	CSVEAKRGYNEQFF	TGCAGCGTTGAGGCAAAAAGGGGTTACAATGAGCAGTTCTTC
TRBV15	TRBJ2-5	NA	NA	16	CATSRDVLGLKETQYF	TGTGCCACCAGCAGAGATGTGTTAGGACTAAAGGAGACCCAGTACTTC
TRBV5-1	TRBJ2-7	NA	NA	14	CASSWGSLPDEQYF	TGCGCCAGCAGCTGGGGGTCTCTACCCGACGAGCAGTACTTC
TRBV5-1	TRBJ1-5	NA	NA	14	CASSRDYSNQPQHF	TGCGCCAGCAGCCGGGACTATAGCAATCAGCCCCAGCATTTT
TRBV19	TRBJ1-4	once	NA	15	CASSIGGRANEKLFF	TGTGCCAGTAGTATTGGAGGACGGGCTAATGAAAAACTGTTTTTT
TRBV19	TRBJ1-3	once	NA	13	CASTPNSGNTIYF	TGTGCCAGTACCCCAAACTCTGGAAACACCATATATTTT
TRBV28	TRBJ1-4	NA	TRBD1	14	CAGSFTGGREKLFF	TGTGCCGGATCCTTTACAGGGGGCCGAGAAAAACTGTTTTTT
TRBV7-6	TRBJ2-7	few	NA	14	CASSRDGSTYEQYF	TGTGCCAGCAGCCGGGACGGCTCTACCTACGAGCAGTACTTC
TRBV16	TRBJ1-5	NA	NA	15	CASSQSHGFNQPQHF	TGTGCCAGCAGCCAATCGCACGGATTTAATCAGCCCCAGCATTTT
TRBV6-8	TRBJ1-1	NA	TRBD1	15	CASRVRDRTNTEAFF	TGTGCCAGCAGAGTGAGGGACAGGACGAACACTGAAGCTTTCTTT